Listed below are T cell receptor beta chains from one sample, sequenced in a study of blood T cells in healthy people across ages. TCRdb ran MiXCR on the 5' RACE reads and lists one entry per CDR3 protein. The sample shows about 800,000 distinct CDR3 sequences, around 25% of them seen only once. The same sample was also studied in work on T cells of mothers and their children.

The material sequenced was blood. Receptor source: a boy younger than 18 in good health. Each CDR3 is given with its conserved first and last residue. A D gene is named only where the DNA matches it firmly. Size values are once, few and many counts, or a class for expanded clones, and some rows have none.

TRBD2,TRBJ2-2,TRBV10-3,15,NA,TGTGCCATCAGGGGCGGGGGTGCGAACACCGGGGAGCTGTTTTTT,CAIRGGGANTGELFF
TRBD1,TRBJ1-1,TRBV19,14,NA,TGTGCCAGTAGTCCGCGGACAGGGCGAGACGAAGCTTTCTTT,CASSPRTGRDEAFF
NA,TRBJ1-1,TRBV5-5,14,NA,TGTGCCAGCAGCCTTGGGGGCCGACCGCTGGAAGCTTTCTTT,CASSLGGRPLEAFF
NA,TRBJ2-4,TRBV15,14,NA,TGTGCCACCAGCAGTCAGGGTTCTATAAACATTCAGTACTTC,CATSSQGSINIQYF
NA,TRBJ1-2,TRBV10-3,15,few,TGTGCCATCAGAGGTAACCAGGACGGCCACTATGGCTACACCTTC,CAIRGNQDGHYGYTF
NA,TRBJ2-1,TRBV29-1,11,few,TGCAGCGTTGTAGGAGGCCATGAGCAGTTCTTC,CSVVGGHEQFF
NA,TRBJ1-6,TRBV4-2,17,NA,TGTGCCAGCAGCCAAGATCAAAGGAGCTCCCATAATTCACCCCTCCACTTT,CASSQDQRSSHNSPLHF
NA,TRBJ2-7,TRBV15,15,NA,TGTGCCACCAGTAGAGCAGCCCAGATTGGTTACGGGCAGTACTTC,CATSRAAQIGYGQYF
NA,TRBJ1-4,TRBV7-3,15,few,TGTGCCAGCAGCCCTACCGGGAATTCTAATGAAAAACTGTTTTTT,CASSPTGNSNEKLFF
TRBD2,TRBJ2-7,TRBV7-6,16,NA,TGTGCCAGCAGCTTTGGGACTAGCGGGGGGGCGGACGAGCAGTACTTC,CASSFGTSGGADEQYF
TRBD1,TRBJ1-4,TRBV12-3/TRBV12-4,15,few,TGTGCCAGCAGTTTAAGGGGACAGCCTAATGAAAAACTGTTTTTT,CASSLRGQPNEKLFF
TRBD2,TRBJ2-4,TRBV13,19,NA,TGTGCCAGCAGCTTAGCGACAGGCGCTAGCGGGATTCTAGAAAACATTCAGTACTTC,CASSLATGASGILENIQYF
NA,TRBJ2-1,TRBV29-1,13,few,TGCAGCGTTGTTCAGAGCTCCTACAATGAGCAGTTCTTC,CSVVQSSYNEQFF
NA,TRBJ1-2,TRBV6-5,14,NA,TGTGCCAGCACCAAGCGGCTGGGGCGGTATGGCTACACCTTC,CASTKRLGRYGYTF
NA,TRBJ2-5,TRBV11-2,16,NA,TGTGCCAGCAGCTTAACAGGGAGGAAGGGGATGGGGACCCAGTACTTC,CASSLTGRKGMGTQYF